One sample yielded the 27 T cell receptor beta chains listed below, sequenced in a study of T-cell reconstitution after alpha-beta-depleted transplantation in children. Molecular barcoding with unique molecular identifiers was used for the TCRbeta library. MiXCR, applied by TCRdb to the PCR reads, yields one record per CDR3 protein. Of roughly 120,000 distinct CDR3 sequences in the sample, more than 20% were seen once. Sequencing used PBMCs, mostly from graft donor cells, obtained 180 days after TCRalphabeta/CD19-depleted stem cell transplant. The receptors originated from a male patient under 10 years old who had a stem cell transplant for chronic granulomatous disease, so the T cells may come from the graft donor.

This clonotype was seen ten or more times. CDR3 protein: CASTQVDLGATEAFF. The CDR3 bases are TGCGCCAGCACCCAAGTCGACCTGGGGGCCACTGAAGCTTTCTTT. The V and J genes are TRBV5-1 and TRBJ1-1; D might be TRBD1 (6 bases). Germline CDR1 and CDR2: SGHRS and YFSETQ. This CDR3 is built from 15 residues. Trimming cost V 6 bases and J 4 bases, with 19 bases left between them.

This clonotype appeared many times. J is TRBJ2-7 and V is TRBV20-1; D unclear. Germline V CDR1 and CDR2: DFQATT, SNEGSKA (reference sequence). Trimming pared 0 bases from V and 4 bases from J, leaving 4 bases between. The CDR3 has 11 amino acids. The CDR3 coding sequence is TGCAGTGCTAGAGATTTATACGAGCAGTACTTC. The encoded protein is CSARDLYEQYF.

In this sample, this clonotype turned up many times. V usage is TRBV20-1 and J usage is TRBJ2-1, with TRBD2 identical over 8 bases. Germline V gives CDR1 DFQATT, CDR2 SNEGSKA (reference sequence). The CDR3 is 11 amino acids. Trimming cost V 3 bases and J 15 bases; bases outside gene matches: 7. The CDR3 protein is CSARPGLAMFF. In DNA, the CDR3 is TGCAGTGCTAGGCCCGGACTAGCTATGTTCTTC.

The rearrangement joins TRBV20-1 to TRBJ2-5, with 7 bases that match TRBD1. Germline assignment: CDR1 DFQATT and CDR2 SNEGSKA (reference sequence). The CDR3 covers 15 residues. After removal of 7 bases from V and 5 bases from J, the junction contained 16 bases not matched to a gene. The CDR3 reads CSGAPGQIFHETQYF. CDR3 DNA sequence: TGCAGTGGTGCGCCGGGACAGATTTTCCACGAGACCCAGTACTTC.

The chain carries TRBV5-1 and TRBJ2-7; 8 nucleotides agree with TRBD2. CDR3 length equals 18 residues. Trimming at V came to 0 bases and at J to 0 bases, leaving 11 bases not matched to a gene. From germline, CDR1 is SGHRS and CDR2 YFSETQ. The CDR3 DNA follows: TGCGCCAGCAGCTTGGACCCCTTGGGGGGACTAGGCTCCTACGAGCAGTACTTC. Protein sequence: CASSLDPLGGLGSYEQYF.

The sample holds many counts of this clonotype. J is TRBJ2-7 and V is TRBV20-1; 7 bases are shared with TRBD2. The CDR3 contains 14 residues. J gave up 8 bases and V 6 bases, and 16 bases lay outside the gene matches. CDR1 DFQATT and CDR2 SNEGSKA come from the germline V gene (reference sequence). CDR3 in DNA: TGCAGTGCCACCGGGAGGCTTTCTTTGTCGAAGCAGTACTTC. Residues: CSATGRLSLSKQYF.

There are a few counts of this clonotype. The chain joins TRBV12-3 or TRBV12-4 to TRBJ2-5; 8 bases map to TRBD1. Trimming removed 3 bases from V and 9 bases from J; junction bases left unmatched: 12. CDR3 length: 15 residues. The CDR3 DNA sequence: TGTGCCAGCAGTTTCAGCGGTCAGGGGGCGACGGCCCAGTACTTC. Its translation is CASSFSGQGATAQYF.

This clonotype was counted only a few times. The genes are TRBV20-1 and TRBJ1-5; D gene unclear. This CDR3 has 12 residues. CDR1 and CDR2 (germline): DFQATT, SNEGSKA (reference sequence). Trimming removed 3 bases at V and 4 bases at J, with 7 bases between. The chain's CDR3 is CSASPVNQPQHF. The CDR3 nucleotides are TGCAGTGCTAGTCCCGTAAATCAGCCCCAGCATTTT.

This clonotype was observed many times. The chain is built from TRBV12-3 or TRBV12-4 and TRBJ2-1, with TRBD2 identical over 10 bases. The V segment lost 4 bases and the J segment 4 bases; nucleotides outside the gene matches: 10. The CDR3 covers 17 residues. This CDR3 reads CASSSLQPGLAYNEQFF. For the CDR3, the DNA is TGTGCCAGCAGTTCCTTACAACCGGGACTAGCGTACAATGAGCAGTTCTTC.

This clonotype was found many times. The gene calls are TRBV25-1 and TRBJ2-5; D possibly matches TRBD1 or TRBD2 (5 bases each). Germline V gene data show CDR1 as MGHDK and CDR2 as SYGVNS. V lost 5 bases and J 2 bases, leaving 15 bases between the germline ends. CDR3 length: 15 amino acids. CDR3 loop: CASSLTSGQQETQYF. The CDR3 DNA sequence: TGTGCCAGCAGTCTAACGAGCGGACAACAAGAGACCCAGTACTTC.

The sample holds a few counts of this clonotype. The rearrangement joins TRBV20-1 to TRBJ1-2; D uncertain. Trimming cost V 0 bases and J 0 bases, with 11 bases left between them. The CDR3 has 15 residues. Germline V CDR1 and CDR2: DFQATT, SNEGSKA (reference sequence). The CDR3 coding sequence is TGCAGTGCTAGAGATGGGAGGGAATCTAACTATGGCTACACCTTC. Protein product: CSARDGRESNYGYTF.

This clonotype was detected ten times or more. The rearrangement uses TRBV18 and TRBJ2-5; D is undetermined. Germline V gene sequence: CDR1 KGHSH, CDR2 LQKENI. The CDR3 is made up of 12 amino acids. Between the trimmed V and J ends, which lost 8 bases and 0 bases, there was a span of 7 bases. CDR3 amino acids: CASSPYQETQYF. CDR3 coding DNA: TGTGCCAGCAGCCCTTACCAAGAGACCCAGTACTTC.

The table lists this clonotype with many counts. V usage is TRBV12-3 or TRBV12-4 and J usage is TRBJ2-2; no clear D. The V and J ends lost 2 bases and 3 bases respectively, with 4 bases between them. The CDR3 loop spans 13 amino acids. DNA of the CDR3: TGTGCCAGCAGTTTAAAGCACACCGGGGAGCTGTTTTTT. Amino acid sequence: CASSLKHTGELFF.

The V and J genes are TRBV5-5 and TRBJ2-1; D possibly corresponds to TRBD1 (6 bases). The CDR3 totals 15 residues. Trimming removed 4 bases from V and 3 bases from J, with 14 bases in between. The germline V gene encodes CDR1 SGHKS and CDR2 YYEKEE (reference sequence). CDR3 DNA: TGTGCCAGCAGCGGTGACCGGACAGTCTACAATGAGCAGTTCTTC. Translating gives CASSGDRTVYNEQFF.

The chain carries TRBV9 and TRBJ2-3; tentative D call: TRBD1 (5 bases). CDR1 is SGDLS, CDR2 YYNGEE, per germline. The CDR3 sequence is 14 residues long. Trimming stripped 0 bases from V and 3 bases from J, with 8 bases between. CDR3 region: CASSVAPGTDTQYF. CDR3 coding DNA: TGTGCCAGCAGCGTAGCCCCAGGGACAGATACGCAGTATTTT.

This clonotype was observed at least ten times. This chain connects TRBV4-3 to TRBJ1-6; D remains ambiguous. Trimming removed 0 bases at V and 0 bases at J, with 9 bases between. Germline lookup yields CDR1 LGHNA and CDR2 YSLEER. The CDR3 length is 17 residues. The DNA for the CDR3 is TGCGCCAGCAGCCAAGATTTCCAGACCTCCTATAATTCACCCCTCCACTTT. Encoded protein: CASSQDFQTSYNSPLHF.

This clonotype was detected only a few times. The chain carries TRBV6-5 and TRBJ2-1; 11 positions agree with TRBD2. The V segment lost 2 bases and the J segment 7 bases; nucleotides outside the gene matches: 7. The CDR3 sequence is 16 residues long. Germline V gene sequence: CDR1 MNHEY, CDR2 SVGAGI. The CDR3 reads CASSYGLAGGQNEQFF. CDR3 DNA: TGTGCCAGCAGTTACGGTCTAGCGGGAGGACAAAATGAGCAGTTCTTC.

The table lists this clonotype with many counts. The chain links TRBV27 to TRBJ2-3, with 13 bases identical to TRBD2. With V trimmed by 0 bases and J by 6 bases, 9 bases remained unmatched. Looked up from germline, CDR1 is MNHEY and CDR2 is SMNVEV (reference sequence). There are 18 residues in the CDR3. The DNA for the CDR3 is TGTGCCAGCAGTTTATCACCAAGGACTAGCGGGAGTAAGGATACGCAGTATTTT. Protein sequence: CASSLSPRTSGSKDTQYF.

The chain carries TRBV5-1 and TRBJ2-1; 10 bases match TRBD2. The V segment lost 0 bases and the J segment 0 bases; nucleotides outside the gene matches: 6. The CDR3 is 18 residues long. Looked up from germline, CDR1 is SGHRS and CDR2 is YFSETQ. The CDR3 sequence is CASSLAKVAGGSYNEQFF. CDR3 nucleotides: TGCGCCAGCAGCTTGGCCAAGGTAGCGGGGGGCTCCTACAATGAGCAGTTCTTC.

By proportion, this clonotype is medium-sized. V and J are TRBV7-9 and TRBJ1-2; TRBD1 is a possible D gene (5 bases). The V gene's germline CDR1 is SEHNR and CDR2 FQNEAQ (reference sequence). The CDR3 totals 15 residues. Trimming left V 5 bases short and J 1 base short, with 14 bases between. Here the CDR3 DNA reads TGTGCCAGCAGCGGGCCGGGACTCCTTAACTATGGCTACACCTTC. Translation: CASSGPGLLNYGYTF.

This clonotype was seen at least ten times. The J gene is TRBJ1-1, the V gene TRBV5-1; TRBD1 agrees at 7 bases. Germline V CDR1 and CDR2: SGHRS, YFSETQ. The V and J ends lost 2 bases and 0 bases, in that order; junction bases with no gene match: 7. There are 16 residues in the CDR3. As DNA, the CDR3 is TGCGCCAGCAGCTTTGCCCCGGGACAGCTGAACACTGAAGCTTTCTTT. This encodes CASSFAPGQLNTEAFF.

This clonotype has at least ten counts. The genes are TRBV12-3 or TRBV12-4 and TRBJ2-1, with D hard to call. The CDR3 length is 15 residues. The V end was cut by 3 bases, the J end by 7 bases, with 16 bases between. The CDR3 nucleotides are TGTGCCAGCAGTTTCCTTAAGTTAGTTCCTAATGAGCAGTTCTTC. Translated: CASSFLKLVPNEQFF.

Only a few counts were recorded for this clonotype. The V and J genes are TRBV12-3 or TRBV12-4 and TRBJ1-5; D is undetermined. The CDR3 is made up of 14 amino acids. Trimming removed 2 bases from V and 7 bases from J, with 12 bases in between. The CDR3 coding sequence is TGTGCCAGCAGTTTAAATGACATGGGACAGCCCCAGCATTTT. Protein product: CASSLNDMGQPQHF.

This clonotype has more than one count but fewer than ten. The chain carries TRBV15 and TRBJ2-5; D unclear. The V gene lost 3 bases and the J gene lost 4 bases, with 6 bases spanning the gap. Germline V gives CDR1 LNHNV, CDR2 YYDKDF (reference sequence). The CDR3 covers 12 residues. This CDR3 reads CATSSSRETQYF. The CDR3 DNA sequence: TGTGCCACCAGCAGCTCGAGAGAGACCCAGTACTTC.

As regards this clonotype: A read error may produce the germline difference seen at one junction end. V gene TRBV7-6 combines with J gene TRBJ2-3; D is unresolved. The CDR3 runs 13 residues. Germline CDR1 and CDR2: SGHVS and FNYEAQ. The CDR3 DNA sequence: TGTGCTAGCAGCTTTGGGGAAACAGATACGCAGTATTTT. As protein: CASSFGETDTQYF.

This clonotype was counted ten times or more. The chain combines TRBV20-1 with TRBJ1-5; D gene ambiguous. Looked up from germline, CDR1 is DFQATT and CDR2 is SNEGSKA (reference sequence). The CDR3 length is 13 residues. V was trimmed by 4 bases and J by 0 bases, leaving 7 bases between them. The CDR3 loop reads CSATEDSNQPQHF. CDR3 sequence (DNA): TGCAGTGCTACCGAGGATAGCAATCAGCCCCAGCATTTT.

The count of this clonotype is one. Possible read error: a much larger clone is one base away. V and J are TRBV5-1 and TRBJ2-6; 7 positions match TRBD2. The CDR3 is 14 residues long. Germline assignment: CDR1 SGHRS and CDR2 YFSETQ. The CDR3 sequence: CASSPLGGANGLTF. As DNA, the CDR3 is TGCGCCAGCAGCCCCTTGGGAGGGGCCAACGGCCTGACTTTC.